The next 25 T cell receptor beta chains were all read from a single sample in a study of blood T cell repertoires in COVID-19. Using immunoSEQ multiplex PCR, the repertoire was profiled, and TCRdb retains in-frame clones only, with some absent. The sample lists around 100,000 clones; approximately 90% were seen once. Material for sequencing was peripheral blood. All receptors come from a middle-aged man in a cohort sampled during active COVID-19.

In DNA, the CDR3 is TGCAGTGCTAGTAGGGGGCGAGGGGGCAATCAGCCCCAGCATTTT. It specifies CSASRGRGGNQPQHF. The chain couples TRBV20-1 to TRBJ1-5; the match to TRBD1 covers 7 bases. The CDR3 sequence is 15 residues long. Germline V gives CDR1 DFQATT, CDR2 SNEGSKA (reference sequence). V dropped 3 bases and J dropped 2; count of bases not matched to a gene: 7.

The chain joins TRBV28 to TRBJ2-5; 10 nucleotides align to TRBD1. CDR3 length: 16 amino acids. The germline CDR1 and CDR2 sequences are MDHEN and SYDVKM. Trimming at V came to 2 bases and at J to 1 base, leaving 4 bases not matched to a gene. The CDR3 protein is CASSLMGQGIQETQYF. CDR3 DNA sequence: TGTGCCAGCAGTTTAATGGGACAGGGGATCCAAGAGACCCAGTACTTC.

The rearrangement links TRBV3-1 (or the pseudogene TRBV3-2) to TRBJ2-7; tentatively, D is TRBD1 (6 bases). CDR1 and CDR2 from the germline V gene are LGHDT and YNNKEL (reference sequence). V lost 2 bases and J lost 1, with 9 bases in between. The CDR3 consists of 14 residues. CDR3 region: CASSQLGASYEQYF. Written as DNA, the CDR3 is TGTGCCAGCAGCCAACTGGGGGCGTCCTACGAGCAGTACTTC.

A note on this clone: Other DNA sequences in the same sample also yield this CDR3. The rearrangement uses TRBV19 and TRBJ1-3; D is unresolved. The V gene lost 8 bases and the J gene lost 7 bases, with 12 bases spanning the gap. The CDR3 has 12 residues. Germline assignment: CDR1 LNHDA and CDR2 SQIVND (reference sequence). CDR3 loop: CASSISHNTIYF. CDR3 in DNA: TGTGCCAGTTCTATTTCGCATAACACCATATATTTT.

In DNA form, the CDR3 reads TGTGCCAGCAGCCCGACGCAGGGGGAGAATGAAAAACTGTTTTTT. Its translation: CASSPTQGENEKLFF. The chain joins TRBV4-2 to TRBJ1-4, with TRBD1 matching 7 bases. Germline CDR1 LGHNA, CDR2 YNFKEQ. The CDR3 contains 15 residues. J was trimmed by 5 bases and V by 4 bases; bases with no gene match: 7.

This chain joins TRBV18 and TRBJ2-7, with 10 nucleotides matching TRBD1. The J segment lost 3 bases and the V segment lost 3 bases, leaving 8 bases of the junction unmatched. The CDR3 is made up of 16 amino acids. In germline, CDR1 is KGHSH, CDR2 LQKENI. As DNA, the CDR3 is TGTGCCAGCTCACCCCCGAGGGACAGGGGTTACTACGAGCAGTACTTC. Its protein product is CASSPPRDRGYYEQYF.

The J gene is TRBJ2-5, the V gene TRBV6-1; 8 bases fit TRBD2. Trimming removed 5 bases from V and 5 bases from J; junction bases left unmatched: 10. Germline CDR1 reads MNHNS; CDR2 reads SASEGT. The CDR3 covers 15 residues. The CDR3 loop is CASSPPRGGSETQYF. DNA for the CDR3: TGTGCCAGCAGTCCCCCTCGGGGGGGCTCGGAGACCCAGTACTTC.

This chain joins TRBV15 and TRBJ1-2; D is perhaps TRBD1 (6 bases). Germline CDR1 LNHNV, CDR2 YYDKDF (reference sequence). The V gene lost 1 base and the J gene lost 8 bases, with 11 bases spanning the gap. The CDR3 has 13 residues. CDR3 in DNA: TGTGCCACCAGCAGAGTCTCAGGGGAGGGCTACACCTTC. Its protein is CATSRVSGEGYTF.

This chain uses TRBV6-1 with TRBJ1-6, with D unresolved. V was trimmed by 2 bases and J by 6 bases, leaving 5 bases between them. The length of the CDR3 is 13 residues. CDR1 and CDR2 (germline): MNHNS, SASEGT. CDR3 region: CASSESSNSPLHF. The CDR3 DNA reads TGTGCCAGCAGTGAAAGTAGTAATTCACCCCTCCACTTT.

V usage is TRBV5-8 and J usage is TRBJ2-1, with 8 bases fitting TRBD1. Germline CDR1 and CDR2: SGHTS and YDEGEE. Trimming at V came to 5 bases and at J to 0 bases, leaving 7 bases not matched to a gene. The CDR3 consists of 16 residues. The CDR3 reads CASSRRTGSSYNEQFF. CDR3 bases: TGTGCCAGCAGTAGACGGACAGGGAGCTCCTACAATGAGCAGTTCTTC.

This clone was seen only a few times. CDR3 sequence reads: CASSLVEVYGYTF. The CDR3 region has the DNA TGTGCCAGCAGCTTGGTCGAAGTCTACGGCTACACCTTC. The chain couples TRBV5-8 to TRBJ1-2, with D uncertain. The CDR3 runs 13 residues. Trimming removed 0 bases from V and 8 bases from J, with 11 bases in between. In germline, CDR1 is SGHTS, CDR2 YDEGEE. The variable domain in full, with the rest retrieved from reference TRBV5-8 and TRBJ1-2, is EAGVTQSPTHLIKTRGQQATLRCSPISGHTSVYWYQQALGLGLQFLLWYDEGEERNRGNFPPRFSGRQFPNYSSELNVNALELEDSALYLCASSLVEVYGYTFGSGTRLTVV.

This rearrangement joins TRBV5-1 to TRBJ1-2, with D perhaps matching TRBD1 (6 bases). The CDR3 sequence is 11 residues long. Trimming removed 4 bases from V and 6 bases from J, with 7 bases in between. Germline CDR1 is SGHRS and CDR2 is YFSETQ. The CDR3 protein is CASSPGDGYTF. CDR3 coding DNA: TGCGCCAGCAGCCCAGGGGATGGCTACACCTTC.

V usage is TRBV7-9 and J usage is TRBJ1-4; 8 bases fit TRBD1. This CDR3 region has 14 residues. The trim removed 6 bases at V and 8 bases at J, leaving 8 bases unmatched. The germline V gene encodes CDR1 SEHNR and CDR2 FQNEAQ (reference sequence). The CDR3 loop reads CASRSGQGGEKLFF. The CDR3 coding sequence is TGTGCCAGCAGGAGCGGACAGGGTGGAGAAAAACTGTTTTTT.

The rearrangement joins TRBV10-3 to TRBJ1-5; maybe TRBD1 (5 bases). Germline CDR1 and CDR2: ENHRY and SYGVKD. V lost 6 bases and J lost 4, with 13 bases in between. The CDR3 contains 14 residues. The CDR3 coding sequence is TGTGCCATCAGCCGGGGGGGTTTAAATCAGCCCCAGCATTTT. Translated: CAISRGGLNQPQHF.

V and J are TRBV11-2 and TRBJ2-2; D is possibly TRBD2 (5 bases). CDR3 size: 16 residues. CDR1 and CDR2 (germline): SGHAT, FQNNGV. V was pared by 1 base and J by 5 bases, with 14 bases between. The CDR3 protein is CASSLVVSRGTGELFF. The CDR3 coding sequence is TGTGCCAGCAGCTTAGTCGTGAGCCGAGGGACCGGGGAGCTGTTTTTT.

The chain employs TRBV7-2 and TRBJ2-7; D might be TRBD2 (6 bases). The CDR3 length is 17 residues. Trimming took off 5 bases at V and 5 bases at J, with 25 bases between the two ends. Looked up from germline, CDR1 is SGHTA and CDR2 is FQGNSA. The CDR3 bases are TGTGCCAGCAGCCCCGGGACGGCCTCGGGGGTTTGGGACGAGCAGTACTTC. Residues: CASSPGTASGVWDEQYF.

DNA for the CDR3: TGTGCCATCAGTGAGTCGCACGGGGGGGCAGATGAGCAGTTCTTC. Its protein is CAISESHGGADEQFF. The chain couples TRBV10-3 to TRBJ2-1; 8 nucleotides line up with TRBD2. CDR3 length: 15 residues. J gave up 8 bases and V 0 bases, and 6 bases lay outside the gene matches. CDR1 and CDR2 from the germline V gene are ENHRY and SYGVKD.

This chain joins TRBV21-1 and TRBJ2-7; the table's D call, TRBD1, has no DNA check behind it. TRBV21-1 is a listed pseudogene. The CDR3 runs to 15 residues. The CDR3 region is CASSTKPGTAYEQYF. The CDR3 region has the DNA TGTGCCAGCAGCACCAAGCCCGGGACAGCCTACGAGCAGTACTTC.

V usage is TRBV5-5 and J usage is TRBJ1-5; 7 nucleotides align to TRBD1. Germline CDR1 and CDR2: SGHKS and YYEKEE (reference sequence). V was clipped by 4 bases and J by 0 bases; unmatched bases: 10. There are 17 residues in the CDR3. The CDR3: CASSPGQAMNSNQPQHF. In DNA form, the CDR3 reads TGTGCCAGCAGCCCCGGACAGGCGATGAATAGCAATCAGCCCCAGCATTTT.

Only a few counts were recorded for this clone. The chain links TRBV24-1 to TRBJ1-3; no definite D call. V was pared by 9 bases and J by 3 bases, with 20 bases between. The CDR3 totals 16 residues. Germline V gene lookup returns CDR1 KGHDR and CDR2 SFDVKD. The CDR3 here is CATSPGRSLFGNTIYF. CDR3 DNA sequence: TGTGCCACCTCGCCTGGTCGGAGCCTCTTTGGAAACACCATATATTTT.

The V call is TRBV11-3, the J call TRBJ2-2, with 10 nucleotides matching TRBD2. The CDR3 sequence is 15 residues long. The V gene's germline CDR1 is SGHNT and CDR2 YENEEA. V dropped 6 bases and J dropped 7; count of bases not matched to a gene: 8. Here the CDR3 DNA reads TGTGCCAGCAGTGAGCGGGGGGGCCGAATCGGGGAGCTGTTTTTT. This translates into CASSERGGRIGELFF.

The genes are TRBV15 and TRBJ2-3, with D unresolved. V lost 3 bases and J 2 bases, leaving 9 bases between the germline ends. The CDR3 covers 14 residues. Germline V lookup: CDR1 LNHNV, CDR2 YYDKDF (reference sequence). This chain's CDR3 is CATSRAPYTDTQYF. CDR3 bases: TGTGCCACCAGCAGGGCCCCATACACAGATACGCAGTATTTT.

This clone came up a few times. The rearrangement joins TRBV4-3 to TRBJ1-2; a possible D gene is TRBD1 (6 bases). There are 15 residues in the CDR3. Germline assignment: CDR1 LGHNA and CDR2 YSLEER. Trimming took 4 bases from V and 4 from J, leaving 16 bases between them. DNA for the CDR3: TGCGCCAGCAGCCCAACTAGGACAGCTATCTATGGCTACACCTTC. This translates into CASSPTRTAIYGYTF.

This clone has just a few counts. The J gene is TRBJ1-6, the V gene TRBV25-1, with TRBD1 identical over 8 bases. CDR1 and CDR2 (germline): MGHDK, SYGVNS. This CDR3 comprises 15 residues. Germline trimming cut 2 bases from V and 9 bases from J; bases unmatched to any gene: 6. The CDR3 DNA is TGTGCCAGCAGTGAAGGACAGGGCGCCGGTTCACCCCTCCACTTT. This translates into CASSEGQGAGSPLHF.

The rearrangement joins TRBV4-1 to TRBJ1-3; D possibly corresponds to TRBD1 (6 bases). The CDR3 is made up of 14 amino acids. The V gene lost 4 bases and the J gene lost 4 bases, with 11 bases spanning the gap. Germline V lookup: CDR1 MGHRA, CDR2 YSYEKL. CDR3 DNA sequence: TGCGCCAGCAGCCGCCCCGGGACAGGAAACACCATATATTTT. Translating gives CASSRPGTGNTIYF.